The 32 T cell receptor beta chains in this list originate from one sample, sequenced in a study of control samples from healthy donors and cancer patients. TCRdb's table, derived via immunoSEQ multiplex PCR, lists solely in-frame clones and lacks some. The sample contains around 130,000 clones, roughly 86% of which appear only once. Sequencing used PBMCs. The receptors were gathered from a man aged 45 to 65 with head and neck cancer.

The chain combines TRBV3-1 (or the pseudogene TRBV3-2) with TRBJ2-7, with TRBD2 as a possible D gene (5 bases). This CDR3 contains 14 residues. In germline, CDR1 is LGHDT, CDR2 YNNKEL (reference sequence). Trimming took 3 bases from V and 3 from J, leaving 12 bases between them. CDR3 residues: CASSQDLLYYEQYF. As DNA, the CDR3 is TGTGCCAGCAGCCAGGACTTGCTTTACTACGAGCAGTACTTC.

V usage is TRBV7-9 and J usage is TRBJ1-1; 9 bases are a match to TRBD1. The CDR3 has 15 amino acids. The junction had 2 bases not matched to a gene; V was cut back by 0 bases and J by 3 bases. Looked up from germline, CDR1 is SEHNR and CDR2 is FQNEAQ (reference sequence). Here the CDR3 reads CASSLAWTGDTEAFF. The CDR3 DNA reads TGTGCCAGCAGCTTAGCTTGGACAGGGGACACTGAAGCTTTCTTT.

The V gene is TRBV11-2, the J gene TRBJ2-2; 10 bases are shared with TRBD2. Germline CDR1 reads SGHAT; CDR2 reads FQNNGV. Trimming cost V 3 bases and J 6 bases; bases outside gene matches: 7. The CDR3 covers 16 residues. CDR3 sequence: CASSFYGLADAGELFF. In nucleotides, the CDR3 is TGTGCCAGCAGCTTTTACGGACTAGCGGATGCCGGGGAGCTGTTTTTT.

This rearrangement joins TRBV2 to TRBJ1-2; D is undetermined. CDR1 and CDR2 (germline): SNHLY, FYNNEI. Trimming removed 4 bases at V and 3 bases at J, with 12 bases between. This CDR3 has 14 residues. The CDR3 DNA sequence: TGTGCCAGCAGTGGGTTTTTAGCGGACTATGGCTACACCTTC. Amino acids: CASSGFLADYGYTF.

The chain's CDR3 is CASSQNLADTQYF. The CDR3 coding sequence is TGTGCCAGCAGCCAAAACTTGGCAGATACGCAGTATTTT. This chain uses TRBV3-1 (or the pseudogene TRBV3-2) with TRBJ2-3; D unresolved. The germline CDR1 and CDR2 sequences are LGHDT and YNNKEL (reference sequence). This CDR3 is built from 13 residues. V was clipped by 2 bases and J by 4 bases, with 7 bases between them.

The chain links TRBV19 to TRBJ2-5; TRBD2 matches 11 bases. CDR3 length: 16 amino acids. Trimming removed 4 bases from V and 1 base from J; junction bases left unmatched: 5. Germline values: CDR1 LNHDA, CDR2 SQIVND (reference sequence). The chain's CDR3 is CASSTGLAGIQETQYF. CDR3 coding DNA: TGTGCCAGTAGTACCGGACTAGCGGGCATCCAAGAGACCCAGTACTTC.

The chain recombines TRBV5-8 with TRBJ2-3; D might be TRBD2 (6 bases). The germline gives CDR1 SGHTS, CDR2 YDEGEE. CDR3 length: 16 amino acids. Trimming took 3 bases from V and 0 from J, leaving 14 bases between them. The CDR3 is CASSWDSTTSTDTQYF. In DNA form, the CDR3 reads TGTGCCAGCAGCTGGGACTCGACTACTAGCACAGATACGCAGTATTTT.

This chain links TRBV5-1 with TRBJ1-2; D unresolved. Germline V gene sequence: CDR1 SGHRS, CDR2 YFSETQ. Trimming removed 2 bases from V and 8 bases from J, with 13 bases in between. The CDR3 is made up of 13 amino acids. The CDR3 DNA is TGCGCCAGCAGCTTACCCCCCTACACAGGCTACACCTTC. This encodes CASSLPPYTGYTF.

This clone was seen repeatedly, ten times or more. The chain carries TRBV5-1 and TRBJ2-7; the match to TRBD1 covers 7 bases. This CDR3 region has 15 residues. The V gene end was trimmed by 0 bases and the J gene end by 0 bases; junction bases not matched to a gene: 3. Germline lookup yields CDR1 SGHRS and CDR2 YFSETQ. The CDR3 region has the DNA TGCGCCAGCAGCTTGGAGACAGGGTCCTCCTACGAGCAGTACTTC. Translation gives CASSLETGSSYEQYF.

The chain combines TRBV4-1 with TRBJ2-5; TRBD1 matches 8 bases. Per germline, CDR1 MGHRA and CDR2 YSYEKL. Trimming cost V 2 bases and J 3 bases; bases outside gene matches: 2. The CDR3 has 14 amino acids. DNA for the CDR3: TGCGCCAGCAGCCAACAGACAGGGGAAGAGACCCAGTACTTC. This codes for CASSQQTGEETQYF.

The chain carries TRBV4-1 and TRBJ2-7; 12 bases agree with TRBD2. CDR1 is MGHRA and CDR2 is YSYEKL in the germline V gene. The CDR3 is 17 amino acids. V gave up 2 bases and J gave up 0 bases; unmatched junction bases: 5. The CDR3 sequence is CASSQYWTSGTSYEQYF. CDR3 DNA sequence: TGCGCCAGCAGCCAATATTGGACTAGCGGGACCTCCTACGAGCAGTACTTC.

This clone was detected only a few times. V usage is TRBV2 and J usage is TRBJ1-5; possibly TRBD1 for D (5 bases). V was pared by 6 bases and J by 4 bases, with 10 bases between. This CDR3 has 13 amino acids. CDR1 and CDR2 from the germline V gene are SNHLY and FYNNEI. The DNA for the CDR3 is TGTGCCAGCAGGACTGAGGGGAATCAGCCCCAGCATTTT. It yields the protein CASRTEGNQPQHF.

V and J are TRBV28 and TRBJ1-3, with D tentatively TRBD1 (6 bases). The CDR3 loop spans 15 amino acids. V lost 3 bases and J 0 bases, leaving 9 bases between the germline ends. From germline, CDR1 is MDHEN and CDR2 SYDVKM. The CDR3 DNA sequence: TGTGCCAGCAGTTTGTGGACAGCCTCTGGAAACACCATATATTTT. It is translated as CASSLWTASGNTIYF.

CDR3 bases: TGTGCCAGCAGTCCCCTTATCGCCTACGGGAATGAGCAGTTCTTC. As protein: CASSPLIAYGNEQFF. The chain is built from TRBV11-2 and TRBJ2-1, with D unclear. CDR1 and CDR2 from the germline V gene are SGHAT and FQNNGV. The CDR3 runs to 15 residues. Trimming took 6 bases from V and 7 from J, leaving 19 bases between them.

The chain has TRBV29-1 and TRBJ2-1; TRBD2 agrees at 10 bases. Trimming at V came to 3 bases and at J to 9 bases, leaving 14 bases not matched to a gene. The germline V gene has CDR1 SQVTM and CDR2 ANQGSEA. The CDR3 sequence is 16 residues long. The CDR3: CSVDGRKTSGMGEQFF. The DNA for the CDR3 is TGCAGCGTTGATGGGCGAAAAACTAGCGGGATGGGTGAGCAGTTCTTC.

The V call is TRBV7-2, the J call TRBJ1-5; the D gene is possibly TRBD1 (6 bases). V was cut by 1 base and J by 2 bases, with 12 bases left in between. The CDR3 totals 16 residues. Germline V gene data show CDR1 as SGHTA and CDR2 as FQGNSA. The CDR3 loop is CASSLVQGPGNQPQHF. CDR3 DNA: TGTGCCAGCAGCTTAGTTCAGGGGCCGGGCAATCAGCCCCAGCATTTT.

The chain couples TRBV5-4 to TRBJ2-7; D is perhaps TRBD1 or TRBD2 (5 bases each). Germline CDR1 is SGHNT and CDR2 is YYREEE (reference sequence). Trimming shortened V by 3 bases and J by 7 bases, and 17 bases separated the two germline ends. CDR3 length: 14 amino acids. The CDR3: CASSWGRGITEQYF. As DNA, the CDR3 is TGTGCCAGCAGCTGGGGACGGGGCATTACGGAGCAGTACTTC.

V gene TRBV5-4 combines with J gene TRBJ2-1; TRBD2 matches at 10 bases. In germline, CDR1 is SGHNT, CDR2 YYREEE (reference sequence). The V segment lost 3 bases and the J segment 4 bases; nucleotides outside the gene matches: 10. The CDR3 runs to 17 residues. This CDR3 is CASSSSWTSGNYNEQFF. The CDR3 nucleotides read TGTGCCAGCAGCTCCTCGTGGACTAGCGGAAATTACAATGAGCAGTTCTTC.

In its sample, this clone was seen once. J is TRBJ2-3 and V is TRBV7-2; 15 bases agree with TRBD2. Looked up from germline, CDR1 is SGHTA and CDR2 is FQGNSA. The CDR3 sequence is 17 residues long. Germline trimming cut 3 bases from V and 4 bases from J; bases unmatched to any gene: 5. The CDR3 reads CASSFGLAGGPSDTQYF. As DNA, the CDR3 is TGTGCCAGCAGCTTTGGACTAGCGGGAGGGCCCTCAGATACGCAGTATTTT.

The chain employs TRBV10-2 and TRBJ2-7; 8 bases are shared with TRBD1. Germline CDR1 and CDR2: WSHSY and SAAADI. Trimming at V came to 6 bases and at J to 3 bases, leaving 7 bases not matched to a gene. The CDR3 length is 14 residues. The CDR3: CASRATGVYYEQYF. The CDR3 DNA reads TGCGCCAGCAGGGCGACAGGGGTGTACTACGAGCAGTACTTC.

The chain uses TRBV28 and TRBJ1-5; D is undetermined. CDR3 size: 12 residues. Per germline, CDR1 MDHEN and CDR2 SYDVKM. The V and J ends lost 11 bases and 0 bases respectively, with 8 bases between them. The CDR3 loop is CAGDDSNQPQHF. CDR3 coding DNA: TGTGCCGGAGACGATAGCAATCAGCCCCAGCATTTT.

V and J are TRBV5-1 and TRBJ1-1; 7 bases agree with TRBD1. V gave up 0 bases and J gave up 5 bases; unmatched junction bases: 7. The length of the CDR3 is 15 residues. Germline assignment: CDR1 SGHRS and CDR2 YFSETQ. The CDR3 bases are TGCGCCAGCAGCTTGGGCGACAGGGTAAAAACTGAAGCTTTCTTT. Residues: CASSLGDRVKTEAFF.

CDR3 bases: TGTGCCAGCAGTGGGGACTCGCGGGAGACCCAGTACTTC. It is translated as CASSGDSRETQYF. The rearrangement uses TRBV25-1 and TRBJ2-5; a weak D match, TRBD2 (6 bases). The V end was cut by 4 bases, the J end by 5 bases, with 11 bases between. Germline CDR1 reads MGHDK; CDR2 reads SYGVNS. The CDR3 has 13 amino acids.

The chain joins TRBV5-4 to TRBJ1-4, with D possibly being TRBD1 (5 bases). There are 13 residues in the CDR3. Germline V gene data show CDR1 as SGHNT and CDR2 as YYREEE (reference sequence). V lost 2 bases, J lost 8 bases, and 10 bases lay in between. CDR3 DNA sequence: TGTGCCAGCAGCTTTGGCAGGGCCGAAAAACTGTTTTTT. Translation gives CASSFGRAEKLFF.

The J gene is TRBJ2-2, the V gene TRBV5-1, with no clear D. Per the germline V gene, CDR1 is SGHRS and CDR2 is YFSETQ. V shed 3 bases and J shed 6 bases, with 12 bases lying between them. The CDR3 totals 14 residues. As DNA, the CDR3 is TGCGCCAGCAGCTCCCGGTTCAGACCCGGGGAGCTGTTTTTT. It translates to CASSSRFRPGELFF.

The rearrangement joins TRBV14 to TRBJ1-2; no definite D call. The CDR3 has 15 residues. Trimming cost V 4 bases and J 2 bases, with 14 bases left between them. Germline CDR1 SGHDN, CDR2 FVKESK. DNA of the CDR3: TGTGCCAGCAGCCTTCTCTTACGCGAGAACTATGGCTACACCTTC. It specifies CASSLLLRENYGYTF.

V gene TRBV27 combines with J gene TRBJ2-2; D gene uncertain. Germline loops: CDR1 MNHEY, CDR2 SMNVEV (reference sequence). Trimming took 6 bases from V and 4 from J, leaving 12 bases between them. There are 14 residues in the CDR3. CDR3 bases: TGTGCCAGCAGGCAGCTGGCGAGCACCGGGGAGCTGTTTTTT. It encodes CASRQLASTGELFF.

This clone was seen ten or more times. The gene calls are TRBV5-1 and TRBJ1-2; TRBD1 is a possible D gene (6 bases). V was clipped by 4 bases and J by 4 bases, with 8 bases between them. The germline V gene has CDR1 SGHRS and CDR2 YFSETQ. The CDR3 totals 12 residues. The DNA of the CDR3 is TGCGCCAGCAGCACGGACAGCTATGGCTACACCTTC. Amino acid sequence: CASSTDSYGYTF.

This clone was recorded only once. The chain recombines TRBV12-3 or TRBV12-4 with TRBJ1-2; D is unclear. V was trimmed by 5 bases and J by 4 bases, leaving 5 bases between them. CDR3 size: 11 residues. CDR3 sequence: CASSESYGYTF. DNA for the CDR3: TGTGCCAGCAGTGAAAGCTATGGCTACACCTTC.

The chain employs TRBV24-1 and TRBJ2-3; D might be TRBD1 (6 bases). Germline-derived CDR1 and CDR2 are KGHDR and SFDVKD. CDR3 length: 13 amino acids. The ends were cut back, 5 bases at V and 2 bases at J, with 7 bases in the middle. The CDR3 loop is CATSGTVTDTQYF. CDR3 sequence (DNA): TGTGCCACCAGTGGGACAGTCACAGATACGCAGTATTTT.

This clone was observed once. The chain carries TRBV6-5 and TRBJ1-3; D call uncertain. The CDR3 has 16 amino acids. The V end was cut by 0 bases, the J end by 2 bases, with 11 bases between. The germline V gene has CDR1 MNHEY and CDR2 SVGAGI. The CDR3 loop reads CASSYSFTGTGNTIYF. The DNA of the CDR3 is TGTGCCAGCAGTTACTCCTTTACGGGTACTGGAAACACCATATATTTT.

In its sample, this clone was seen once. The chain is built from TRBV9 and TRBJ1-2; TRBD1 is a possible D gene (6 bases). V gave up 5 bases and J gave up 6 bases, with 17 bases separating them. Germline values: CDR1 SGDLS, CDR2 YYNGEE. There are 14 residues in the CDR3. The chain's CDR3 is CASSSTSKGDGYTF. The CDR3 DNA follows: TGTGCCAGCAGTAGCACTAGCAAGGGGGATGGCTACACCTTC. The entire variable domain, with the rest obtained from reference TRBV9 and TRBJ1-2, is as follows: DSGVTQTPKHLITATGQRVTLRCSPRSGDLSVYWYQQSLDQGLQFLIQYYNGEERAKGNILERFSAQQFPDLHSELNLSSLELGDSALYFCASSSTSKGDGYTFGSGTRLTVV.